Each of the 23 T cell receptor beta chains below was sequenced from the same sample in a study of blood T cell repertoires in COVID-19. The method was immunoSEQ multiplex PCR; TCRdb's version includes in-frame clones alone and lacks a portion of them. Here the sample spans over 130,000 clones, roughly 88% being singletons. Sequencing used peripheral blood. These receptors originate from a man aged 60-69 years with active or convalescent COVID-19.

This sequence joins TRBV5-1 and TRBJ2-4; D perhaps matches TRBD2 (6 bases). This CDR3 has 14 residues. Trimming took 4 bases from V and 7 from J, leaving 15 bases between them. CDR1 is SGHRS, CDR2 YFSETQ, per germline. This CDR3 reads CASSQRGGGNIQYF. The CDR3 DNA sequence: TGCGCCAGCAGCCAACGGGGAGGTGGGAACATTCAGTACTTC.

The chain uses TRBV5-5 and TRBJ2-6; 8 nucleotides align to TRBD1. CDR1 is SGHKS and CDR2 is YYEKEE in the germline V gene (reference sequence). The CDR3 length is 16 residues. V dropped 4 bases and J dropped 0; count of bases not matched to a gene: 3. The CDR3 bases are TGTGCCAGCAGCCAGACAGGGGCCTCTGGGGCCAACGTCCTGACTTTC. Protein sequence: CASSQTGASGANVLTF.

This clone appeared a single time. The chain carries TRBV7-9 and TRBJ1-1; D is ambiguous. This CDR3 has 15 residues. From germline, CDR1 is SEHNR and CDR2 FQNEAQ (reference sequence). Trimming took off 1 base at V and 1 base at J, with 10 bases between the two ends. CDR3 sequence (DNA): TGTGCCAGCAGCTTAGAAGGGAGCCGGAACACTGAAGCTTTCTTT. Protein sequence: CASSLEGSRNTEAFF.

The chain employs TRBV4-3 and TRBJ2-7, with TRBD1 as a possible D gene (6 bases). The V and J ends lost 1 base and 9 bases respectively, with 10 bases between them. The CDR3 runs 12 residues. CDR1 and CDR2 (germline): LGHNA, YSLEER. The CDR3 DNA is TGCGCCAGCAGCCAAGGCACAGGGCGGCAGTACTTC. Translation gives CASSQGTGRQYF.

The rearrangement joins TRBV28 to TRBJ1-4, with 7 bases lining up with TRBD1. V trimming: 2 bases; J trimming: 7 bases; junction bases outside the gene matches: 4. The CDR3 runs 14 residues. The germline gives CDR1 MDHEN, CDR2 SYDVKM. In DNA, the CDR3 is TGTGCCAGCAGTTTACTGAGGGGGCCTGAAAAACTGTTTTTT. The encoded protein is CASSLLRGPEKLFF.

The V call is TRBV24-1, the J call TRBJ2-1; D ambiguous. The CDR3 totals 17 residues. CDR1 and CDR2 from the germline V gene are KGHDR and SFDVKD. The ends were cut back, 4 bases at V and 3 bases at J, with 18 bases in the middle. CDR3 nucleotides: TGTGCCACCAGTGACCCTTCCGTTGCGAGGAACTACAATGAGCAGTTCTTC. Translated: CATSDPSVARNYNEQFF.

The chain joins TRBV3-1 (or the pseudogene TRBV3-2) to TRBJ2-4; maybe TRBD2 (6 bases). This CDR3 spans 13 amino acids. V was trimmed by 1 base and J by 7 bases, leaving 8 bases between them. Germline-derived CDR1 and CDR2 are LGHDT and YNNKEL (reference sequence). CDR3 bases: TGTGCCAGCAGCCAAGTCGGAGGGAACATTCAGTACTTC. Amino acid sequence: CASSQVGGNIQYF.

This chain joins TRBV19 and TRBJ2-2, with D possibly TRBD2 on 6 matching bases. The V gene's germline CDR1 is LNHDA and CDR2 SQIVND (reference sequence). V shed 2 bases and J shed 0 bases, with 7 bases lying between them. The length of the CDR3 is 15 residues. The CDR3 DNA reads TGTGCCAGTAGTATATCGGGGGCGAACACCGGGGAGCTGTTTTTT. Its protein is CASSISGANTGELFF.

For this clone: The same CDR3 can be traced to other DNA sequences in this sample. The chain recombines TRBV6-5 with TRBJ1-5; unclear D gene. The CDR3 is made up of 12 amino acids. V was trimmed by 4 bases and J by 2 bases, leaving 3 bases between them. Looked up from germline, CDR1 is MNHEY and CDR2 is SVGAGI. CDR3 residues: CASSSGNQPQHF. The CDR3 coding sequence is TGTGCCAGCAGTTCCGGCAATCAGCCCCAGCATTTT.

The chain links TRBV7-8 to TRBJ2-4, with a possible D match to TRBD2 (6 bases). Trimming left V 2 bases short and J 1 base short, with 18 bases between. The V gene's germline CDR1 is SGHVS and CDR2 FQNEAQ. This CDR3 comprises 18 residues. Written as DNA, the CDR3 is TGTGCCAGCAGCTTAATACCCTCGGCAGGGAGGGCCAAAAACATTCAGTACTTC. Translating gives CASSLIPSAGRAKNIQYF. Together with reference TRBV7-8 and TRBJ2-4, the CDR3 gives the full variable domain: GAGVSQSPRYKVAKRGQDVALRCDPISGHVSLFWYQQALGQGPEFLTYFQNEAQLDKSGLPSDRFFAERPEGSVSTLKIQRTQQEDSAVYLCASSLIPSAGRAKNIQYFGAGTRLSVL.

In DNA form, the CDR3 reads TGTGCCAGCAGGGCAGGGCGGTGGGATAATTCACCCCTCCACTTT. It codes for CASRAGRWDNSPLHF. V is TRBV6-5 and J is TRBJ1-6; a weak D match, TRBD1 (5 bases). Germline lookup yields CDR1 MNHEY and CDR2 SVGAGI. The CDR3 length is 15 residues. The ends were cut back, 6 bases at V and 5 bases at J, with 14 bases in the middle.

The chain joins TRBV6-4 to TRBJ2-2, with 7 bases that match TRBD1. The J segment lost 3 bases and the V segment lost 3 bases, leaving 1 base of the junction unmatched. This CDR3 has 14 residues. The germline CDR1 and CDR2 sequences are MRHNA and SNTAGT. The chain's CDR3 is CASSEQGYTGELFF. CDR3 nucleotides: TGTGCCAGCAGTGAACAGGGGTACACCGGGGAGCTGTTTTTT.

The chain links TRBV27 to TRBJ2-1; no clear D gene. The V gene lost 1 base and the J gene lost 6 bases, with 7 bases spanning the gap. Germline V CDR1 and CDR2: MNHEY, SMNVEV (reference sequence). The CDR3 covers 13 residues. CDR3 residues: CASSLFVFNEQFF. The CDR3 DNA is TGTGCCAGCAGTTTATTTGTCTTCAATGAGCAGTTCTTC.

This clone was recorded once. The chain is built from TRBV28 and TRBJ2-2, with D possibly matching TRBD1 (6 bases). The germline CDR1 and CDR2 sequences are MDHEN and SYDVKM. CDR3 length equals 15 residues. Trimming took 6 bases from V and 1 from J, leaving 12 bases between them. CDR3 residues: CASSLPGQNTGELFF. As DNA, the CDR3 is TGTGCCAGCAGCCTACCGGGACAGAACACCGGGGAGCTGTTTTTT.

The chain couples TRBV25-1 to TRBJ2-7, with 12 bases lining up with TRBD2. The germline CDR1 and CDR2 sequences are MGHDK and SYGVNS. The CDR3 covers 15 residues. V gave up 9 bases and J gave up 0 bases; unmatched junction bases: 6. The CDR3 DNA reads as TGTGCCAGTGGGACTAGCGGGCTTCTCTCCTACGAGCAGTACTTC. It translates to CASGTSGLLSYEQYF.

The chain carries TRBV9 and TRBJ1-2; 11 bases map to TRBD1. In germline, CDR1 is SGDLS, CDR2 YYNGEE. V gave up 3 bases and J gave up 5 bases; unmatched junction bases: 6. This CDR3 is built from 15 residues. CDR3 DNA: TGTGCCAGCAGCGCATGGACAGGGGGCGCTTATGGCTACACCTTC. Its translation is CASSAWTGGAYGYTF.

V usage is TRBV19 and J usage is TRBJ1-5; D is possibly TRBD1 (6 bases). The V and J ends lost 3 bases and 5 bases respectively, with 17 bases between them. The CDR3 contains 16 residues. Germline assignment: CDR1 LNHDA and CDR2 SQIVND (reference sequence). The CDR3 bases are TGTGCCAGTAGTATCCAACAGGGAGGGAGGTATCAGCCCCAGCATTTT. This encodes CASSIQQGGRYQPQHF.

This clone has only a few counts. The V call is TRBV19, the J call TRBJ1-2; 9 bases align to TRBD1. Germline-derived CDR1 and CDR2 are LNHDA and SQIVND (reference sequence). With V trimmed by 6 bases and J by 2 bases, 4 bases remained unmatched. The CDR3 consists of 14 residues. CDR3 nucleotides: TGTGCCAGTAGAGACGGGACAGGGAACTATGGCTACACCTTC. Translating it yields CASRDGTGNYGYTF.

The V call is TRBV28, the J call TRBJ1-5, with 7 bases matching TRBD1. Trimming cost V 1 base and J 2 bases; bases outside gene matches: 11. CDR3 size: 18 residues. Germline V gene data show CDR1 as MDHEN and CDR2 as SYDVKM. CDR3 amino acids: CASSLLRGLVQGNQPQHF. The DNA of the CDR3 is TGTGCCAGCAGTTTATTAAGGGGGCTCGTTCAAGGCAATCAGCCCCAGCATTTT. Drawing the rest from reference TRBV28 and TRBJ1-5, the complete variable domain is DVKVTQSSRYLVKRTGEKVFLECVQDMDHENMFWYRQDPGLGLRLIYFSYDVKMKEKGDIPEGYSVSREKKERFSLILESASTNQTSMYLCASSLLRGLVQGNQPQHFGDGTRLSIL.

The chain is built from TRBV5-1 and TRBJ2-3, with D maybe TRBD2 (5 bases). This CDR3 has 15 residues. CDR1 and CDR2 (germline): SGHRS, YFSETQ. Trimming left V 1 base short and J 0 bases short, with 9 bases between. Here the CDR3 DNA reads TGCGCCAGCAGCTTGCGGGGAGCCAGCACAGATACGCAGTATTTT. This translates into CASSLRGASTDTQYF.

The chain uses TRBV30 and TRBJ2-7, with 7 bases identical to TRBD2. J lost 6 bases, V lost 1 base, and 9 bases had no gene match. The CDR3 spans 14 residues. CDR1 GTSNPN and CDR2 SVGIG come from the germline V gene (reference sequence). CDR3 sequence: CAWSGLAGVSEQYF. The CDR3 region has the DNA TGTGCCTGGAGTGGGCTGGCGGGAGTTTCCGAGCAGTACTTC.

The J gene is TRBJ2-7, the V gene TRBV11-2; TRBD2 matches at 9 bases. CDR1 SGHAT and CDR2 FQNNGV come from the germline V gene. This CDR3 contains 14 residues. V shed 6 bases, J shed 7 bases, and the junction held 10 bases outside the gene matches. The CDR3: CASSPAGGPFEQYF. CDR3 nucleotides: TGTGCCAGCAGTCCAGCGGGAGGCCCGTTTGAGCAGTACTTC.

CDR3 nucleotides: TGTGCCAGCAGTGTCGAGGAAGAGACCCAGTACTTC. Its protein product is CASSVEEETQYF. This sequence joins TRBV2 and TRBJ2-5; D uncertain. Trimming removed 4 bases from V and 3 bases from J, with 6 bases in between. Germline V gene lookup returns CDR1 SNHLY and CDR2 FYNNEI. The CDR3 runs to 12 residues.